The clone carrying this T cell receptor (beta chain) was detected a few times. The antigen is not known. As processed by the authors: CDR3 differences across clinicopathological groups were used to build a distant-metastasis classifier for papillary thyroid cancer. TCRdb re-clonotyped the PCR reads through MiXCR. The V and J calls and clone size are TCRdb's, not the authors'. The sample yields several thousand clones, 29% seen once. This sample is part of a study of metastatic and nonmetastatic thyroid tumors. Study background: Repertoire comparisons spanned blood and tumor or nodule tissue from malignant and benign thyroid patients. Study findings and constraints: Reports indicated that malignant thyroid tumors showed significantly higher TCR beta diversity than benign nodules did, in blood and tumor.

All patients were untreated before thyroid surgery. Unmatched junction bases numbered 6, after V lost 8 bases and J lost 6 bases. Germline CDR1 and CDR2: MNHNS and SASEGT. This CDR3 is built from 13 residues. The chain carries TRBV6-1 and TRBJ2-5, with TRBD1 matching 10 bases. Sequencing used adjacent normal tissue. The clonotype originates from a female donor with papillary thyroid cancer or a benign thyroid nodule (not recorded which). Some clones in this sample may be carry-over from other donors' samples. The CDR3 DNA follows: TGTGCCAGCTCTGACAGGGGGCTGAAGACCCAGTACTTC. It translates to CASSDRGLKTQYF.